This T cell receptor (beta chain) was identified during a study of shared clonotypes between healthy human individuals. Turning to this clone: The same CDR3 can be traced to other DNA sequences in this sample.

The CDR3 has 15 residues. V gave up 3 bases and J gave up 2 bases, with 11 bases separating them. Germline V gives CDR1 MNHEY, CDR2 SMNVEV (reference sequence). The table came from immunoSEQ multiplex PCR; TCRdb's copy has only in-frame clones and leaves some out. The sample lists a few million clones, around 94% occurring once. The clonotype originates from a man between 18 and 35 years old in good health. The sequencing sample was made of naive CD4+ T cells sorted from blood. The subset: CD45RA+ positively selected. The rearrangement uses TRBV27 and TRBJ1-5; no firm D call. CDR3 sequence reads: CASSLEGAGNQPQHF. The CDR3 nucleotides read TGTGCCAGCAGTTTGGAGGGAGCTGGCAATCAGCCCCAGCATTTT.